This T cell receptor (beta chain) emerged from a study of response to subunit inactivated influenza vaccine. General observations from the study: Every seasonal influenza vaccination brings in few new T cells, the authors suggested.

Of note for this clonotype: Its antigen is not identified.

TCRdb reprocessed the RT-PCR reads with MiXCR, giving one entry per CDR3 protein. The repertoire holds about 580,000 distinct CDR3 sequences, 14% seen once, with more than 9.5% in the top ten. The input for sequencing was PBMCs from blood, taken approximately 12 days after vaccination. This TCR came from a man aged 50 or older who received an inactivated influenza vaccine.

CDR3 nucleotide sequence: TGCGCCAGCAGCCAAGTCTCAGGGTACCCTCCAAGGCAGTACTTC. Its protein product is CASSQVSGYPPRQYF. The chain has TRBV4-1 and TRBJ2-7, with D perhaps matching TRBD1 (5 bases). This CDR3 has 15 amino acids. From germline, CDR1 is MGHRA and CDR2 YSYEKL. The ends were cut back, 1 base at V and 9 bases at J, with 19 bases in the middle.